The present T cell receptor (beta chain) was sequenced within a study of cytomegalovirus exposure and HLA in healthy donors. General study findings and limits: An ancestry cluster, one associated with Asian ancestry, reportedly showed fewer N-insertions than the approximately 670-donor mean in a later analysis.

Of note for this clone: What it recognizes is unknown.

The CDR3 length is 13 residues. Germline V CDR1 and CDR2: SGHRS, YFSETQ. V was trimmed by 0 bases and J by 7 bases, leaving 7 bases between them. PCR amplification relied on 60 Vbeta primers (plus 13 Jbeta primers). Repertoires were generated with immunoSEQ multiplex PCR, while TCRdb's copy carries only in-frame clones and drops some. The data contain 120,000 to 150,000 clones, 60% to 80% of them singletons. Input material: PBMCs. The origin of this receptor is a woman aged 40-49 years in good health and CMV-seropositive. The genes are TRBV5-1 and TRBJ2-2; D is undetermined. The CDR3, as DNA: TGCGCCAGCAGCTTGGCAGACAACGGGGAGCTGTTTTTT. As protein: CASSLADNGELFF.